The rows below give T cell receptor beta chains drawn from one sample of a study of blood T cell repertoires in COVID-19. TCRdb keeps only in-frame clones here, not all; method: immunoSEQ multiplex PCR. The profile shows over 100,000 clones, approximately 87% of them singletons. The sample taken for sequencing was peripheral blood. The receptors shown here come from an older woman with acute or convalescent COVID-19. CDR3s include the opening cysteine and the closing phenylalanine or tryptophan. Fields, in order: J gene, V gene, clone size, D gene, CDR3 protein, CDR3 DNA. The D gene is left open where the match is weak. Expanded clones get a size class; other rows say once, few or many, or leave the size out.

j_call: TRBJ2-1
v_call: TRBV5-5
clone_size: NA
d_call: TRBD2
cdr3_aa: CASSLGLAGGPQSNEQFF
cdr3_nt: TGTGCCAGCAGCTTGGGACTAGCGGGGGGCCCGCAGTCCAATGAGCAGTTCTTC

j_call: TRBJ1-4
v_call: TRBV20-1
clone_size: NA
d_call: NA
cdr3_aa: CSASGFGLATNEKLFF
cdr3_nt: TGCAGTGCTAGTGGGTTTGGACTTGCAACTAATGAAAAACTGTTTTTT

j_call: TRBJ2-1
v_call: TRBV28
clone_size: NA
d_call: TRBD2
cdr3_aa: CASSLGGSSYNEQFF
cdr3_nt: TGTGCCAGCAGTCTCGGGGGGAGCTCCTACAATGAGCAGTTCTTC

j_call: TRBJ2-3
v_call: TRBV11-1
clone_size: NA
d_call: NA
cdr3_aa: CASSPHLDTQYF
cdr3_nt: TGTGCCAGCAGCCCCCACTTAGATACGCAGTATTTT

j_call: TRBJ1-2
v_call: TRBV30
clone_size: NA
d_call: TRBD1
cdr3_aa: CASYRGSGLEYGYTF
cdr3_nt: TGTGCTTCCTACAGGGGTTCAGGTCTAGAATATGGCTACACCTTC

j_call: TRBJ2-1
v_call: TRBV16
clone_size: NA
d_call: NA
cdr3_aa: CASSQGRVNEQFF
cdr3_nt: TGTGCCAGCAGCCAAGGTCGGGTCAATGAGCAGTTCTTC

j_call: TRBJ1-2
v_call: TRBV14
clone_size: NA
d_call: NA
cdr3_aa: CASSRAGYGYTF
cdr3_nt: TGTGCCAGCAGCAGAGCGGGGTATGGCTACACCTTC

j_call: TRBJ1-1
v_call: TRBV19
clone_size: NA
d_call: NA
cdr3_aa: CASSIIEGNTEAFF
cdr3_nt: TGTGCCAGTAGTATCATTGAGGGGAACACTGAAGCTTTCTTT

j_call: TRBJ1-2
v_call: TRBV4-1
clone_size: few
d_call: TRBD1
cdr3_aa: CASSPSPGTGNDYGYTF
cdr3_nt: TGCGCCAGCAGCCCCAGTCCCGGGACAGGGAACGACTATGGCTACACCTTC

j_call: TRBJ2-2
v_call: TRBV7-3
clone_size: NA
d_call: NA
cdr3_aa: CASSLGQVGTGELFF
cdr3_nt: TGTGCCAGCAGCTTAGGGCAGGTTGGAACCGGGGAGCTGTTTTTT

j_call: TRBJ1-5
v_call: TRBV19
clone_size: NA
d_call: NA
cdr3_aa: CASSMGGYGGQPQHF
cdr3_nt: TGTGCCAGTAGTATGGGAGGGTACGGCGGTCAGCCCCAGCATTTT

j_call: TRBJ2-3
v_call: TRBV7-2
clone_size: few
d_call: NA
cdr3_aa: CASSLPHTDTQYF
cdr3_nt: TGTGCCAGCAGCTTACCCCACACAGATACGCAGTATTTT

j_call: TRBJ2-2
v_call: TRBV7-9
clone_size: NA
d_call: TRBD2
cdr3_aa: CASTSGGALSTGELFF
cdr3_nt: TGTGCCAGTACTAGCGGGGGGGCCTTGAGCACCGGGGAGCTGTTTTTT

j_call: TRBJ1-6
v_call: TRBV28
clone_size: few
d_call: NA
cdr3_aa: CASTQFPFQGNINSPLHF
cdr3_nt: TGTGCCAGCACCCAATTCCCTTTTCAGGGAAACATTAATTCACCCCTCCACTTT

j_call: TRBJ1-3
v_call: TRBV5-4
clone_size: few
d_call: NA
cdr3_aa: CASSFQGGGNTIYF
cdr3_nt: TGTGCCAGCAGCTTCCAGGGCGGTGGAAACACCATATATTTT

j_call: TRBJ1-3
v_call: TRBV14
clone_size: NA
d_call: NA
cdr3_aa: CASSQISSGNTIYF
cdr3_nt: TGTGCCAGCAGCCAAATTAGCTCTGGAAACACCATATATTTT

j_call: TRBJ1-6
v_call: TRBV7-2
clone_size: NA
d_call: NA
cdr3_aa: CASSFPGVNSPLHF
cdr3_nt: TGTGCCAGCAGCTTCCCCGGAGTTAATTCACCCCTCCACTTT

j_call: TRBJ1-4
v_call: TRBV20-1
clone_size: few
d_call: NA
cdr3_aa: CSASAGINEKLFF
cdr3_nt: TGCAGTGCTAGTGCAGGAATCAATGAAAAACTGTTTTTT

j_call: TRBJ1-2
v_call: TRBV28
clone_size: NA
d_call: TRBD1
cdr3_aa: CASSLNRGGVGRYTF
cdr3_nt: TGTGCCAGCAGTTTAAACAGGGGCGGAGTTGGACGCTACACCTTC

j_call: TRBJ2-2
v_call: TRBV28
clone_size: NA
d_call: NA
cdr3_aa: CASSLSGGSSGELFF
cdr3_nt: TGTGCCAGCAGTTTATCAGGAGGATCGTCCGGGGAGCTGTTTTTT

j_call: TRBJ1-2
v_call: TRBV3-1/TRBV3-2
clone_size: NA
d_call: TRBD1
cdr3_aa: CASSQDLTGANYGYTF
cdr3_nt: TGTGCCAGCAGCCAAGATTTGACAGGGGCTAACTATGGCTACACCTTC

j_call: TRBJ1-1
v_call: TRBV19
clone_size: few
d_call: NA
cdr3_aa: CASSTEYTEAFF
cdr3_nt: TGTGCCAGTTCTACAGAATACACTGAAGCTTTCTTT

j_call: TRBJ1-6
v_call: TRBV6-6
clone_size: NA
d_call: NA
cdr3_aa: CASSTGKSLTPLHF
cdr3_nt: TGTGCCAGCAGTACGGGGAAGAGCCTTACACCCCTCCACTTT

j_call: TRBJ1-1
v_call: TRBV19
clone_size: NA
d_call: NA
cdr3_aa: CASSPGHEAFF
cdr3_nt: TGTGCCAGTAGTCCCGGACACGAAGCTTTCTTT